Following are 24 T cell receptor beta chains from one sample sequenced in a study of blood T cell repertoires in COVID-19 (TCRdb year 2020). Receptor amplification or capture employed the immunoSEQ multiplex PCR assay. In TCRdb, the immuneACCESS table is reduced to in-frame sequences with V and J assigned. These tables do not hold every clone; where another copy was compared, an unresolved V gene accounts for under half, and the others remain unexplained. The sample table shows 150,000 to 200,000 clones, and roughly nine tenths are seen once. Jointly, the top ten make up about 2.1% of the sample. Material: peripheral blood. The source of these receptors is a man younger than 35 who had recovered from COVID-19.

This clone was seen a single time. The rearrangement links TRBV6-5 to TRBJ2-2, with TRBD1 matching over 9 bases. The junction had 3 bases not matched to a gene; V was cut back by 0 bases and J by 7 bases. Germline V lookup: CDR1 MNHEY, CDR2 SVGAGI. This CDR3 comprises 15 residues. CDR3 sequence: CASSYSRQGVGELFF. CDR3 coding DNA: TGTGCCAGCAGTTACTCGCGACAGGGGGTCGGGGAGCTGTTTTTT.

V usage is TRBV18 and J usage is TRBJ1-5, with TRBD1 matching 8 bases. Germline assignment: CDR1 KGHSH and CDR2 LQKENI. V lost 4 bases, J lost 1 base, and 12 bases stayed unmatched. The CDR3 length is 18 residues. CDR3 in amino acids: CASSRDRSVVGSNQPQHF. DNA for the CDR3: TGTGCCAGCTCACGGGACAGGTCGGTAGTTGGGAGCAATCAGCCCCAGCATTTT.

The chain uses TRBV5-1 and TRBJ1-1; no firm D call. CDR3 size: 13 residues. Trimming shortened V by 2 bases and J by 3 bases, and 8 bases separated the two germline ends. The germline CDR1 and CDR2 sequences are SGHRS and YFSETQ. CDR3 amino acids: CASSFGEDTEAFF. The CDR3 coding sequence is TGCGCCAGCAGCTTCGGGGAGGACACTGAAGCTTTCTTT. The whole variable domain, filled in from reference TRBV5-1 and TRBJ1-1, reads KAGVTQTPRYLIKTRGQQVTLSCSPISGHRSVSWYQQTPGQGLQFLFEYFSETQRNKGNFPGRFSGRQFSNSRSEMNVSTLELGDSALYLCASSFGEDTEAFFGQGTRLTVV.

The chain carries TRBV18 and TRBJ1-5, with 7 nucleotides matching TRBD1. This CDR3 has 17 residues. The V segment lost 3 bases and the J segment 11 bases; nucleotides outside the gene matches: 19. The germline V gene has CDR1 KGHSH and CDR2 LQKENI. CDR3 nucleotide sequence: TGTGCCAGCTCACCGAATCCGGGACAGAGTGCGGGGGGTACCCAGCATTTT. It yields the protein CASSPNPGQSAGGTQHF.

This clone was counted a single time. CDR3 sequence (DNA): TGTGCCAGCAGTTTTGGAGACAGCTACGAGCAGTACTTC. It is translated as CASSFGDSYEQYF. The chain recombines TRBV7-9 with TRBJ2-7; a possible D gene is TRBD1 (5 bases). There are 13 residues in the CDR3. Trimming removed 6 bases at V and 3 bases at J, with 12 bases between. CDR1 and CDR2 from the germline V gene are SEHNR and FQNEAQ (reference sequence).

CDR3 sequence: CASSPQHTGVSYGYTF. CDR3 bases: TGTGCCAGCAGCCCCCAACACACAGGGGTCAGCTATGGCTACACCTTC. The V gene is TRBV3-1 (or the pseudogene TRBV3-2), the J gene TRBJ1-2; TRBD1 matches 7 bases. Germline V gene data show CDR1 as LGHDT and CDR2 as YNNKEL (reference sequence). The CDR3 has 16 residues. With V trimmed by 4 bases and J by 4 bases, 12 bases remained unmatched.

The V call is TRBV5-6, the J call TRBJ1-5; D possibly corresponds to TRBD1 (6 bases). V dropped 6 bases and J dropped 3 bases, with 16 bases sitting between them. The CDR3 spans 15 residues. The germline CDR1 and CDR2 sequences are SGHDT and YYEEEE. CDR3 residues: CASMILGAINQPQHF. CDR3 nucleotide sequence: TGTGCCAGCATGATACTGGGGGCTATCAATCAGCCCCAGCATTTT.

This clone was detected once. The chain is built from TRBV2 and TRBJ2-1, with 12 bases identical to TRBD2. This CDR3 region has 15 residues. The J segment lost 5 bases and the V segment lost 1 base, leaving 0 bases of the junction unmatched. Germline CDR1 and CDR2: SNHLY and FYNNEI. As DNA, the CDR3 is TGTGCCAGCAGTGAAGGACTAGCGGGGGACAATGAGCAGTTCTTC. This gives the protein CASSEGLAGDNEQFF. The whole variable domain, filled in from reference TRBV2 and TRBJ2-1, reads EPEVTQTPSHQVTQMGQEVILRCVPISNHLYFYWYRQILGQKVEFLVSFYNNEISEKSEIFDDQFSVERPDGSNFTLKIRSTKLEDSAMYFCASSEGLAGDNEQFFGPGTRLTVL.

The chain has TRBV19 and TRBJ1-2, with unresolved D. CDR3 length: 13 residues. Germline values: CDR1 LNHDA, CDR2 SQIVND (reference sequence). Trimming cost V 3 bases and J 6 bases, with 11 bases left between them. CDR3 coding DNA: TGTGCCAGTAGTATTACAGACTATGATGGCTACACCTTC. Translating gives CASSITDYDGYTF.

This chain's CDR3 is CASSETIGVYGYTF. CDR3 DNA: TGCGCCAGCAGCGAGACAATAGGGGTCTATGGCTACACCTTC. The chain couples TRBV5-1 to TRBJ1-2; perhaps TRBD1 as D (5 bases). CDR1 is SGHRS and CDR2 is YFSETQ in the germline V gene. Trimming left V 4 bases short and J 4 bases short, with 14 bases between. The CDR3 covers 14 residues.

The DNA for the CDR3 is TGTGCCACCAGCCAACAGACAGATACGCAGTATTTT. Translated, it gives CATSQQTDTQYF. The chain links TRBV15 to TRBJ2-3; D is ambiguous. With 5 bases removed from V and 3 bases from J, the gap between germline ends came to 6 bases. The V gene's germline CDR1 is LNHNV and CDR2 YYDKDF (reference sequence). The CDR3 has 12 residues.

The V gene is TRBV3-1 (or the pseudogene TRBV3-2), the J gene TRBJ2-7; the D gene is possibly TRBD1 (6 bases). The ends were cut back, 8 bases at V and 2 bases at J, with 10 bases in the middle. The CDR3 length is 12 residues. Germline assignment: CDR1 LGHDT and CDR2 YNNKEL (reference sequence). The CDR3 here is CASGQNTYEQYF. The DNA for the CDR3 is TGTGCCAGCGGACAGAATACCTACGAGCAGTACTTC.

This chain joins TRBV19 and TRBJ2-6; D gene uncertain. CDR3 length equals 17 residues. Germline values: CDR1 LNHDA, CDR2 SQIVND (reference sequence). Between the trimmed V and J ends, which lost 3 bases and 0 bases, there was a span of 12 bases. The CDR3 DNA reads TGTGCCAGTAGTATCCCGGGTCTGGACTCTGGGGCCAACGTCCTGACTTTC. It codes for CASSIPGLDSGANVLTF.

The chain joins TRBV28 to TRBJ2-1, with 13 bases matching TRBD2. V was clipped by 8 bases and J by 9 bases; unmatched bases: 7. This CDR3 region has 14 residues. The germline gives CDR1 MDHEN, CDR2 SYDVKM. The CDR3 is CASARLAGGFEQFF. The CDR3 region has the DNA TGTGCCAGCGCCCGACTAGCGGGGGGATTTGAGCAGTTCTTC. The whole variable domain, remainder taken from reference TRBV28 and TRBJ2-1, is DVKVTQSSRYLVKRTGEKVFLECVQDMDHENMFWYRQDPGLGLRLIYFSYDVKMKEKGDIPEGYSVSREKKERFSLILESASTNQTSMYLCASARLAGGFEQFFGPGTRLTVL.

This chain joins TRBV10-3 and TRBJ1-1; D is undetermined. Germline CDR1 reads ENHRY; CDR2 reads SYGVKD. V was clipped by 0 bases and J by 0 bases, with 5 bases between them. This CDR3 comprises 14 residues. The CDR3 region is CAISESNMNTEAFF. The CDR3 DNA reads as TGTGCCATCAGTGAGTCAAATATGAACACTGAAGCTTTCTTT.

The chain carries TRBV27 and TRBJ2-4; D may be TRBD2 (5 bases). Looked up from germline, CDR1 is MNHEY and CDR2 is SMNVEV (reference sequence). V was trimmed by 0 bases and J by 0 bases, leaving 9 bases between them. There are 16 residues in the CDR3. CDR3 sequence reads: CASSLSGALAKNIQYF. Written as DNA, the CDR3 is TGTGCCAGCAGTTTATCGGGAGCTCTAGCCAAAAACATTCAGTACTTC.

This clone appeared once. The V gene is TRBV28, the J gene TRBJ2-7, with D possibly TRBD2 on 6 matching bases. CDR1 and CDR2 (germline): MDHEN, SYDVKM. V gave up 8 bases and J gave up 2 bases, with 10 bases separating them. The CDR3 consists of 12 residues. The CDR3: CASVAAPYEQYF. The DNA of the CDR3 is TGTGCCAGCGTAGCGGCCCCCTACGAGCAGTACTTC.

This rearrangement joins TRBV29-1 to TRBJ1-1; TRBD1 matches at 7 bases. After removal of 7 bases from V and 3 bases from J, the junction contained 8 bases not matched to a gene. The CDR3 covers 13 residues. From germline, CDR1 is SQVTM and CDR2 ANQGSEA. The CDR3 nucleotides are TGCAGCGCCCGACAGGGTGAATACACTGAAGCTTTCTTT. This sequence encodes CSARQGEYTEAFF.

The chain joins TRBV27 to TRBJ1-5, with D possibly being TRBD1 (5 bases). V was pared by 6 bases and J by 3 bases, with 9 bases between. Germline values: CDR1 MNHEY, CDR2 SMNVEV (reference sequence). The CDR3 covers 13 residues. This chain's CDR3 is CASSPRANQPQHF. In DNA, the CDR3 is TGTGCCAGCAGCCCCAGGGCCAATCAGCCCCAGCATTTT.

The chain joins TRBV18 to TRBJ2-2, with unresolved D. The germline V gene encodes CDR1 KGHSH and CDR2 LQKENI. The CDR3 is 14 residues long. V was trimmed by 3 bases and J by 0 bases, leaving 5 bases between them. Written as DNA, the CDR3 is TGTGCCAGCTCACCGACACCGAACACCGGGGAGCTGTTTTTT. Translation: CASSPTPNTGELFF.

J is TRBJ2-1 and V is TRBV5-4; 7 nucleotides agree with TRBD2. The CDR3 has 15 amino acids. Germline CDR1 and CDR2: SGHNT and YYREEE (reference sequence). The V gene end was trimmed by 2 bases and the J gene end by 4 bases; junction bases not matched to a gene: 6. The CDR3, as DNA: TGTGCCAGCAGCTTCGGAGCGGGGTCTTACAATGAGCAGTTCTTC. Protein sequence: CASSFGAGSYNEQFF.

CDR3 protein: CASSGAIGGRAPDTQYF. The CDR3 bases are TGCGCCAGCAGCGGCGCAATAGGAGGGAGGGCCCCAGATACGCAGTATTTT. V and J are TRBV5-1 and TRBJ2-3, with 7 bases identical to TRBD2. This CDR3 is built from 17 residues. Germline loops: CDR1 SGHRS, CDR2 YFSETQ. J gave up 4 bases and V 4 bases, and 15 bases lay outside the gene matches.

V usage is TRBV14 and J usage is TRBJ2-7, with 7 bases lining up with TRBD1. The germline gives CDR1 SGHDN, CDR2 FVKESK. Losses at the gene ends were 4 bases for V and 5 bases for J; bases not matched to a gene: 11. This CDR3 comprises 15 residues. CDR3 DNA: TGTGCCAGCAGCCGCAGTCTACAGGGGATCCACGAGCAGTACTTC. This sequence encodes CASSRSLQGIHEQYF. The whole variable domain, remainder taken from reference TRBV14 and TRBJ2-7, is EAGVTQFPSHSVIEKGQTVTLRCDPISGHDNLYWYRRVMGKEIKFLLHFVKESKQDESGMPNNRFLAERTGGTYSTLKVQPAELEDSGVYFCASSRSLQGIHEQYFGPGTRLTVT.

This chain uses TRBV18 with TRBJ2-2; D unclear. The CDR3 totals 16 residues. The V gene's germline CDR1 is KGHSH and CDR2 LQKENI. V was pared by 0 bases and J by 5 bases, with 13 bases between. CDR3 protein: CASSPPNQRMTGELFF. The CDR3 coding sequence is TGTGCCAGCTCACCACCGAACCAGCGTATGACCGGGGAGCTGTTTTTT.